The next 10 T cell receptor beta chains were all read from a single sample in a study of T cells in Graves' hyperthyroidism and ophthalmopathy. Using RNA transcripts as the source, TCR beta CDR3 regions were amplified. Researchers ran a first-round RT-PCR on the TCR CDR3 using the HTBI primer set. Using its own MiXCR run on the multiplex PCR reads, TCRdb lists one record per CDR3 protein. This sample has 250,000 to 350,000 distinct CDR3 sequences, with approximately 15% found just once. Sample: blood. The receptors stem from a man aged 30 to 39 with Graves' hyperthyroidism.

This rearrangement joins TRBV10-3 to TRBJ1-5; D remains ambiguous. The germline V and J ends were trimmed by 0 bases and 6 bases, with 15 bases remaining between them. Germline V CDR1 and CDR2: ENHRY, SYGVKD. The CDR3 runs to 16 residues. CDR3 residues: CAISESIGGMGQPQHF. The CDR3, as DNA: TGTGCCATCAGTGAGTCTATCGGCGGGATGGGTCAGCCCCAGCATTTT.

The V gene is TRBV6-5, the J gene TRBJ1-1; tentatively, D is TRBD1 (6 bases). The length of the CDR3 is 13 residues. Germline CDR1 and CDR2: MNHEY and SVGAGI. With 1 base removed from V and 5 bases from J, the gap between germline ends came to 8 bases. This CDR3 is CASSYWRGTEAFF. In DNA, the CDR3 is TGTGCCAGCAGTTACTGGAGGGGGACTGAAGCTTTCTTT.

V is TRBV29-1 and J is TRBJ2-5; 9 nucleotides line up with TRBD1. In germline, CDR1 is SQVTM, CDR2 ANQGSEA. J gave up 2 bases and V 7 bases, and 8 bases lay outside the gene matches. The length of the CDR3 is 14 residues. CDR3 amino acids: CSAEDRGSQETQYF. The CDR3 bases are TGCAGCGCCGAAGACAGGGGGTCTCAAGAGACCCAGTACTTC.

The genes are TRBV12-3 or TRBV12-4 and TRBJ2-3; TRBD2 is a possible D gene (6 bases). This CDR3 has 15 amino acids. V shed 5 bases and J shed 3 bases, with 15 bases lying between them. Here the CDR3 reads CASSPPGSGTDTQYF. CDR3 sequence (DNA): TGTGCCAGCAGTCCCCCCGGGAGCGGGACAGATACGCAGTATTTT.

This clonotype was detected only a few times. The CDR3 nucleotides are TGCGCCAGCACCGATACTAGCGGGAGCTCCTACAATGAGCAGTTCTTC. This sequence encodes CASTDTSGSSYNEQFF. The chain carries TRBV5-1 and TRBJ2-1; TRBD2 matches at 11 bases. This CDR3 region has 16 residues. Germline CDR1 SGHRS, CDR2 YFSETQ. V was pared by 6 bases and J by 0 bases, with 5 bases of the junction left unmatched.

The gene calls are TRBV4-1 and TRBJ1-4; possible D gene TRBD1, 5 bases. The CDR3 runs 14 residues. The germline V gene encodes CDR1 MGHRA and CDR2 YSYEKL. V was clipped by 0 bases and J by 8 bases, with 10 bases between them. The CDR3 protein is CASSQEQKGEKLFF. The CDR3 nucleotides are TGCGCCAGCAGCCAAGAACAGAAGGGGGAAAAACTGTTTTTT.

At least ten counts were recorded for this clonotype. This chain joins TRBV28 and TRBJ1-2; D is uncertain. The CDR3 consists of 11 residues. Germline assignment: CDR1 MDHEN and CDR2 SYDVKM. Trimming stripped 11 bases from V and 4 bases from J, with 11 bases between. In nucleotides, the CDR3 is TGTGCCTCCTACCGCTCCTATGGCTACACCTTC. Translated: CASYRSYGYTF.

The rearrangement joins TRBV28 to TRBJ2-1; D unclear. This CDR3 has 12 amino acids. V shed 6 bases and J shed 5 bases, with 8 bases lying between them. CDR1 and CDR2 (germline): MDHEN, SYDVKM. The CDR3 nucleotides are TGTGCCAGCAGGAGGACCAACAATGAGCAGTTCTTC. Protein: CASRRTNNEQFF.

This clonotype has just a few counts. The CDR3 nucleotides read TGTGCCAGCAGCGGAGGGTGGGACAGGGCCGCTCGGGCCAACGTCCTGACTTTC. Translation gives CASSGGWDRAARANVLTF. The chain recombines TRBV11-1 with TRBJ2-6, with TRBD1 identical over 9 bases. Trimming at V came to 5 bases and at J to 5 bases, leaving 13 bases not matched to a gene. CDR1 and CDR2 from the germline V gene are SGHAT and FQDESV (reference sequence). The CDR3 length is 18 residues.

J is TRBJ1-2 and V is TRBV12-3 or TRBV12-4; TRBD1 matches at 7 bases. This CDR3 has 14 amino acids. The ends lost 7 bases at V and 3 bases at J; junction bases unmatched: 8. The CDR3 protein is CASKEKGAYYGYTF. CDR3 sequence (DNA): TGTGCCAGCAAGGAGAAGGGGGCGTACTATGGCTACACCTTC.